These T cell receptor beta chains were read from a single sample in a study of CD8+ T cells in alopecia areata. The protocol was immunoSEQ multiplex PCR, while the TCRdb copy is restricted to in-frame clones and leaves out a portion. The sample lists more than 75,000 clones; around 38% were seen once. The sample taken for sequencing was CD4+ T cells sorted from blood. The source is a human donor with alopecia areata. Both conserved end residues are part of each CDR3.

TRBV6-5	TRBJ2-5	CASRTPQETQYF
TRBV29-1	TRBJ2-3	CSVESESSTDTQYF
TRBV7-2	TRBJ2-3	CASSSQPPRLLVTDTQYF
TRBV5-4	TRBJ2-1	CASSQQTGPISYNEQFF
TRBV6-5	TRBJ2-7	CASSYSEGSHEQYF
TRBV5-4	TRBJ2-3	CASSLAGSTDTQYF
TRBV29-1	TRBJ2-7	CSVVTGGYEQYF
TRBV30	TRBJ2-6	CAWEGQGAVGANVLTF
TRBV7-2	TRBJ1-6	CASSPAPSYNSPLHF
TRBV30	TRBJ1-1	CAWRTGGYTEAFF
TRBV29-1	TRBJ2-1	CSVGRLAGAYNEQFF
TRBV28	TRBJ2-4	CASSLPAGDVQYF
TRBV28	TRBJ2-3	CASRIGGGGTDTQYF
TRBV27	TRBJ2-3	CASRTGPSTDTQYF
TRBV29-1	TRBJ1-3	CSVVFNSGNTIYF
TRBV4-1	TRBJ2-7	CASSHPQGSYEQYF
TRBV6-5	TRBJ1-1	CASNPDRMNTEAFF
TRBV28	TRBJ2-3	CASSLSAWDTQYF
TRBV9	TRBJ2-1	CASSVIAGLEQFF
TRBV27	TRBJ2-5	CASSSTRGAGETQYF
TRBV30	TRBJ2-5	CAWSQRETQYF
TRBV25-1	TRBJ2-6	CASSEGGPRGTGANVLTF
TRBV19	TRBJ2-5	CASSPSVPETQYF
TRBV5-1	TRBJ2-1	CASSEGFAYNEQFF
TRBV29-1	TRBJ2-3	CSVGTADTQYF
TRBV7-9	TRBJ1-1	CASSLGQTTEAFF
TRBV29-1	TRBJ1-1	CSVVVGDRGPNTEAFF
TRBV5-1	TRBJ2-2	CASSLRSPTTRQAGELFF
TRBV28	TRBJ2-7	CASRQDRVRYEQYF
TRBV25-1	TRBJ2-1	CASSELHEQFF
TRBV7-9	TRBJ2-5	CASSFFSRQETQYF
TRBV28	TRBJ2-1	CASSPSGNYNEQFF
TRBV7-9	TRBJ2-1	CASSSLTRGEQFF
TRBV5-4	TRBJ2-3	CASSLSGPTRTDTQYF
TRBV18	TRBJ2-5	CASSPLSGEETQYF
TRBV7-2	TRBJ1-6	CASSLAYAYTNSPLHF
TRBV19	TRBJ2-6	CASSVNSGANVLTF
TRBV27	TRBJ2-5	CASGLKKQETQYF
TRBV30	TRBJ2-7	CAWTQDRWYEQYF
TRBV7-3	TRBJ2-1	CASSSTSGGAVGNEQFF
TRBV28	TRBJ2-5	CASTSDGVTQYF
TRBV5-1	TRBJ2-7	CASSLIRNGDEQYF